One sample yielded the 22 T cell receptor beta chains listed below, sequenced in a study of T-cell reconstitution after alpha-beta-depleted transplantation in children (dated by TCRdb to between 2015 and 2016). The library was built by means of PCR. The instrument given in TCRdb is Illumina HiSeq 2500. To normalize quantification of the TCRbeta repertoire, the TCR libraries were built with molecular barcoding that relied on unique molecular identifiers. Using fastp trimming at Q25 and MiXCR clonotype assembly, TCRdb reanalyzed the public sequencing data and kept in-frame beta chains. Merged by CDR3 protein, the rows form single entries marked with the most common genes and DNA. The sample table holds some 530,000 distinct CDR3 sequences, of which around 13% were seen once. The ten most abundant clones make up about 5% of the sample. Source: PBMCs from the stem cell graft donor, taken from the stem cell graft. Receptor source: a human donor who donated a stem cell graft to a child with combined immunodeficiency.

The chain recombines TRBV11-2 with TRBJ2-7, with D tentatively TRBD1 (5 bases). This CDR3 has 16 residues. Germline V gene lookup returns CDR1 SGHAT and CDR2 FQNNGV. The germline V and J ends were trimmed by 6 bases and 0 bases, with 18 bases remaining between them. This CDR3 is CASSDTVRTYSYEQYF. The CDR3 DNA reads TGTGCCAGCAGTGACACTGTAAGGACATACTCCTACGAGCAGTACTTC.

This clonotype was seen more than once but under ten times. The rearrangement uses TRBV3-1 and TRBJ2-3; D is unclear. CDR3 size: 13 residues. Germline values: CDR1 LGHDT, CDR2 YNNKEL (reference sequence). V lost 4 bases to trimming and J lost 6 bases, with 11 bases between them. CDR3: CASSPQRSDTQYF. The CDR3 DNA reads TGTGCCAGCAGCCCCCAAAGATCGGATACGCAGTATTTT.

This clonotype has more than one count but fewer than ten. CDR3 DNA: TGCAGTGCCCTGGGTCCAGACAGGGGGCTCAGCTCCTACAATGAGCAGTTCTTC. Amino acids: CSALGPDRGLSSYNEQFF. V gene TRBV20-1 combines with J gene TRBJ2-1; the match to TRBD1 covers 10 bases. The germline CDR1 and CDR2 sequences are DFQATT and SNEGSKA (reference sequence). The CDR3 is 18 amino acids. V shed 6 bases, J shed 0 bases, and the junction held 14 bases outside the gene matches.

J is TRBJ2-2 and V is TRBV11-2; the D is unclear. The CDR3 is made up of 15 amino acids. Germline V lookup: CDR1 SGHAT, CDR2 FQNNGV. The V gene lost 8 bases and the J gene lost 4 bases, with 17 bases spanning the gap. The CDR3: CASSRTRPLTGELFF. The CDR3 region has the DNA TGTGCCAGCTCGCGAACCAGGCCGCTCACCGGGGAGCTGTTTTTT.

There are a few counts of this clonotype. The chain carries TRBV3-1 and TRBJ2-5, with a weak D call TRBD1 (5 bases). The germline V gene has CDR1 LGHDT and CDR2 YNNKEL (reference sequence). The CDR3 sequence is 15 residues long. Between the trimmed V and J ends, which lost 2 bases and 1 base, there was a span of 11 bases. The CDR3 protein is CASSQFQGSQETQYF. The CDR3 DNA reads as TGTGCCAGCAGCCAATTCCAGGGAAGCCAAGAGACCCAGTACTTC.

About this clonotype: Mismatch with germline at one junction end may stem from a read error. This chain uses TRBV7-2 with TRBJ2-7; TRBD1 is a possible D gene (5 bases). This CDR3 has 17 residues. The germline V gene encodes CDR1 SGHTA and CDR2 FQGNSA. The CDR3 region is CASSLSSNRINSYEHYF. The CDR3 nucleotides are TGTGCCAGCAGCTTATCTAGTAACAGGATTAATTCCTACGAGCATTACTTC.

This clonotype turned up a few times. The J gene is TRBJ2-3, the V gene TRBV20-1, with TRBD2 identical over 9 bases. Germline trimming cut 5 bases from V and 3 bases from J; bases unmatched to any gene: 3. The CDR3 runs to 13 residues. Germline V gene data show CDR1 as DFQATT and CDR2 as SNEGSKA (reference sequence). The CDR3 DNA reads TGCAGTGCTCTTCTAGCGGGAACAGATACGCAGTATTTT. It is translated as CSALLAGTDTQYF.

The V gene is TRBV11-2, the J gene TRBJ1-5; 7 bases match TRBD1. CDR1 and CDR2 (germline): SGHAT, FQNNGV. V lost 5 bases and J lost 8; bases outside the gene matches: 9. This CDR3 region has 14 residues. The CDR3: CASSPRGGGEPQHF. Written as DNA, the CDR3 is TGTGCCAGCAGCCCGCGGGGAGGGGGCGAGCCCCAGCATTTT.

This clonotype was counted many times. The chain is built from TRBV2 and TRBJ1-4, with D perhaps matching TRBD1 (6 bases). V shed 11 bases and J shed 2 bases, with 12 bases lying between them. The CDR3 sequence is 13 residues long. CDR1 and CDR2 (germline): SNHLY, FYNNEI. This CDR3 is CAGGGKTNEKLFF. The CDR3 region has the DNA TGTGCCGGAGGGGGGAAGACTAATGAAAAACTGTTTTTT. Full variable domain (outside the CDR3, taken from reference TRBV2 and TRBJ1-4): EPEVTQTPSHQVTQMGQEVILRCVPISNHLYFYWYRQILGQKVEFLVSFYNNEISEKSEIFDDQFSVERPDGSNFTLKIRSTKLEDSAMYFCAGGGKTNEKLFFGSGTQLSVL.

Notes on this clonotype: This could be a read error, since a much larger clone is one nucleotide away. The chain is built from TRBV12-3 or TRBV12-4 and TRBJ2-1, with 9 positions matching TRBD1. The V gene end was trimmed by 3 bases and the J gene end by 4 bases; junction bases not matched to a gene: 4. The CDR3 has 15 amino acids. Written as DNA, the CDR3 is TGTGCCAGCAGTTTTCCGGGACAGGGTTACAATGAGCAGTTCTTC. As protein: CASSFPGQGYNEQFF.

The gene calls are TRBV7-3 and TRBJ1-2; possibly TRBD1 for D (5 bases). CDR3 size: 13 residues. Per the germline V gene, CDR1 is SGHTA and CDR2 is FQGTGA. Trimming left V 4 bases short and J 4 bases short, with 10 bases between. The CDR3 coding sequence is TGTGCCAGCAGCTCCGACAGAACCTATGGCTACACCTTC. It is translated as CASSSDRTYGYTF.

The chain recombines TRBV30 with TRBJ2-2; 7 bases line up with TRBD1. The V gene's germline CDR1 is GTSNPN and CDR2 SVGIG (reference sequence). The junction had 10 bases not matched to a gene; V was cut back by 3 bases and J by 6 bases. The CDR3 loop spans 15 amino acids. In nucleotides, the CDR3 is TGTGCCTGGAGCTGGGCAGGGGGAAGAGCCGGGGAGCTGTTTTTT. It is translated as CAWSWAGGRAGELFF.

The CDR3 reads CAISLQSSYNEQFF. In nucleotides, the CDR3 is TGTGCCATCAGTCTGCAGAGCTCCTACAATGAGCAGTTCTTC. This chain joins TRBV10-3 and TRBJ2-1, with D uncertain. In germline, CDR1 is ENHRY, CDR2 SYGVKD. Deletions cut 5 bases from V and 0 bases from J, with 8 bases between. This CDR3 region has 14 residues.

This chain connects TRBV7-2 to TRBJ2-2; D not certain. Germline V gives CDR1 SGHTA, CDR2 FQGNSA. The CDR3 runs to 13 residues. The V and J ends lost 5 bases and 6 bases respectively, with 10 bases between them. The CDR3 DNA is TGTGCCAGCAGCCCCCCGCGCCCCGGGGAGCTGTTTTTT. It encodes CASSPPRPGELFF.

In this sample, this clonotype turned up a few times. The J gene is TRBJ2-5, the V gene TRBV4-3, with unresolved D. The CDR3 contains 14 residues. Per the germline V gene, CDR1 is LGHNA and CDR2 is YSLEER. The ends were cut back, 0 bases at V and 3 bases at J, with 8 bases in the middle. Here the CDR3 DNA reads TGCGCCAGCAGCCAAGATGAAAGGGAAGAGACCCAGTACTTC. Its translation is CASSQDEREETQYF.

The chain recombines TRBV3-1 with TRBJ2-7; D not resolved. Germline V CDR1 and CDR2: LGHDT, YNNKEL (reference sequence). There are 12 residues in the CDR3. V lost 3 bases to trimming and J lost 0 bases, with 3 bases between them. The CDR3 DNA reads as TGTGCCAGCAGCCACGTCTCCTACGAGCAGTACTTC. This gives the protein CASSHVSYEQYF.

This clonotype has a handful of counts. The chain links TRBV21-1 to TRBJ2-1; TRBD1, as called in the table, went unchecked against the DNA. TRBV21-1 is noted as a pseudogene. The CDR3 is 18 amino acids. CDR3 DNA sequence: TGTGCCAGCAGCAAATTGCTTCAAAGACAGGGTCTCAACAATGAGCAGTTCTTC. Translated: CASSKLLQRQGLNNEQFF.

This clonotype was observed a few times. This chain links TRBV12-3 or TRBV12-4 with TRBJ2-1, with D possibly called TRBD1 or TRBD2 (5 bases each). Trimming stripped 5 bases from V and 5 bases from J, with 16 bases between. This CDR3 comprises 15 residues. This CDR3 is CASSLDQGPNNEQFF. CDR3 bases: TGTGCCAGCAGTCTAGACCAGGGACCTAACAATGAGCAGTTCTTC.

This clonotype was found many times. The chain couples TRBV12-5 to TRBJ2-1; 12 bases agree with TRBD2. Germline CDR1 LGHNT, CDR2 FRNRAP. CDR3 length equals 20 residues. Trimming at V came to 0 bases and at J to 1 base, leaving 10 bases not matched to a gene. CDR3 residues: CASGLVLGTSGRSSYNEQFF. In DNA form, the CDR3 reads TGTGCTAGTGGTTTGGTACTTGGTACTAGCGGGAGGTCTTCCTACAATGAGCAGTTCTTC.

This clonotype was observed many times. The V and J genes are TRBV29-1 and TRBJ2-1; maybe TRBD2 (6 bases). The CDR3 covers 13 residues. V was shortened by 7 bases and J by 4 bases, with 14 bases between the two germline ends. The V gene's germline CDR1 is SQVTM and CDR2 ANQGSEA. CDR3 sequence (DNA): TGCAGCGCACGATGGGGGGAATACAATGAGCAGTTCTTC. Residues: CSARWGEYNEQFF.

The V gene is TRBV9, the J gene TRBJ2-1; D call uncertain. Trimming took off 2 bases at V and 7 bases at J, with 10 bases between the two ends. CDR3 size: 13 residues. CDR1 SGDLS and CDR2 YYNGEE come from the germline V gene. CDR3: CASSVRGENEQFF. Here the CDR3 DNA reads TGTGCCAGCAGCGTCCGTGGGGAAAATGAGCAGTTCTTC.

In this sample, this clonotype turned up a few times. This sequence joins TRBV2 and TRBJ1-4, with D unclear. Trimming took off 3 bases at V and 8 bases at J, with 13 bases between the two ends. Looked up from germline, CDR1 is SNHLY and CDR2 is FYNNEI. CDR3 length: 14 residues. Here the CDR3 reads CASSEAPRGEKLFF. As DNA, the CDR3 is TGTGCCAGCAGTGAGGCCCCACGGGGAGAAAAACTGTTTTTT.